This TCR beta chain was captured by sequencing in a study of T cells in Graves' hyperthyroidism and ophthalmopathy. Trimming removed 6 bases from V and 9 bases from J, with 17 bases in between. This CDR3 is built from 13 residues. Looked up from germline, CDR1 is SNHLY and CDR2 is FYNNEI. Study-level findings and limits: Most clonotypes that expanded in the thyroid above 0.001 also showed up in blood.

In the case of this clonotype: The antigen remains undetermined. Possible read error: a much larger clone is one base away.

In patients aged 18 to 65, hyperthyroidism was newly diagnosed, with duration under 2 months. Amplified TCR beta CDR3 regions derived from RNA transcripts. With the HTBI primer set, the TCR CDR3 went through a first round of RT-PCR. TCRdb re-derived calls from the multiplex PCR reads in MiXCR, one entry per CDR3 protein. This table holds some 600,000 distinct CDR3 sequences, over 11% found once. This chain joins TRBV2 and TRBJ1-1, with unresolved D. The clonotype originates from a woman aged 25 to 45 with Graves' hyperthyroidism that later progressed to Graves' ophthalmopathy. Sequenced sample: blood. CDR3 DNA: TGTGCCAGCAGAATAATAGAAAGAGGAAAAGCTTTCTTT. Translation: CASRIIERGKAFF.